The 2 T cell receptor beta chains below come from one sample, sequenced in a study of blood T cell repertoires in COVID-19. Sequenced by immunoSEQ multiplex PCR; TCRdb stores in-frame clones only, minus some. This table has approximately 220,000 clones, about 85% appearing once. The sample was peripheral blood. The receptors come from a woman in her sixties who had recovered from COVID-19.

A few counts support this clone. The V gene is TRBV7-9, the J gene TRBJ1-2; D gene unclear. The germline CDR1 and CDR2 sequences are SEHNR and FQNEAQ (reference sequence). V gave up 1 base and J gave up 8 bases, with 11 bases separating them. This CDR3 has 13 amino acids. The CDR3 DNA reads TGTGCCAGCAGCTTAGGGCTTGGGCGAGGCTACACCTTC. It translates to CASSLGLGRGYTF.

This chain uses TRBV9 with TRBJ1-4; no clear D gene. The CDR3 covers 13 residues. Trimming cost V 0 bases and J 4 bases, with 4 bases left between them. The V gene's germline CDR1 is SGDLS and CDR2 YYNGEE. The CDR3 bases are TGTGCCAGCAGCGTAGGGAGTAATGAAAAACTGTTTTTT. As protein: CASSVGSNEKLFF. The full variable domain, rest sourced from reference TRBV9 and TRBJ1-4, is DSGVTQTPKHLITATGQRVTLRCSPRSGDLSVYWYQQSLDQGLQFLIQYYNGEERAKGNILERFSAQQFPDLHSELNLSSLELGDSALYFCASSVGSNEKLFFGSGTQLSVL.